Following are 24 T cell receptor beta chains from one sample sequenced in a study of read filtering for tumor transcriptome and immune sequencing. Molecular barcoded adaptors covering alpha/delta and beta/gamma chains were used on about 0.4 ug RNA. A single record per CDR3 protein comes from TCRdb applying MiXCR to the reads. The data contain some 120,000 distinct CDR3 sequences, 10% to 15% of them singletons. The material sequenced was a population of CD138-negative cells sorted from bone marrow. The receptor set was obtained from a donor older than 35 with multiple myeloma.

This clonotype was recorded at least ten times. This sequence joins TRBV10-3 and TRBJ2-5; D unclear. The CDR3 runs to 14 residues. Germline V CDR1 and CDR2: ENHRY, SYGVKD. Trimming removed 4 bases at V and 5 bases at J, with 14 bases between. The CDR3 region has the DNA TGTGCCATCAGTGGAGGTTACGGACCGGAGACCCAGTACTTC. Its translation is CAISGGYGPETQYF.

This clonotype has at least ten counts. The rearrangement uses TRBV3-1 and TRBJ2-6; 8 nucleotides agree with TRBD2. V trimming: 8 bases; J trimming: 1 base; junction bases outside the gene matches: 7. In germline, CDR1 is LGHDT, CDR2 YNNKEL (reference sequence). This CDR3 has 16 residues. In DNA form, the CDR3 reads TGTGCCAGCGACGGGACTAGTTCTTCTGGGGCCAACGTCCTGACTTTC. It encodes CASDGTSSSGANVLTF.

Points on this clonotype: A much larger clone differs from this one at a single base, so this may be a read error. The chain has TRBV29-1 and TRBJ2-1; D is ambiguous. Germline V lookup: CDR1 SQVTM, CDR2 ANQGSEA. The CDR3 spans 13 residues. The DNA of the CDR3 is TGCGGCGTTCGTCAGGAATTATACAATGAGCAGTTCTTC. Amino acid sequence: CGVRQELYNEQFF.

This clonotype was counted between two and nine times. Being one base from a much bigger clone, this may be a read error. The chain has TRBV5-1 and TRBJ1-4, with 8 bases identical to TRBD1. Per germline, CDR1 SGHRS and CDR2 YFSETQ. The CDR3 totals 14 residues. The CDR3 sequence: CASSPDRVEEKLLF. CDR3 nucleotide sequence: TGCGCCAGCAGCCCGGACAGGGTTGAGGAAAAACTGCTTTTT.

This clonotype has ten or more counts. This sequence joins TRBV20-1 and TRBJ1-5; possible D gene TRBD1, 6 bases. Germline V gene data show CDR1 as DFQATT and CDR2 as SNEGSKA (reference sequence). The CDR3 is made up of 12 amino acids. Trimming removed 5 bases from V and 7 bases from J, with 12 bases in between. CDR3 amino acids: CSARQASQPQHF. The CDR3 DNA sequence: TGCAGTGCTCGACAGGCGTCACAGCCCCAGCATTTT.

This clonotype was seen many times. V is TRBV5-1 and J is TRBJ2-1; the D gene is possibly TRBD1 (6 bases). There are 13 residues in the CDR3. Germline V gene sequence: CDR1 SGHRS, CDR2 YFSETQ. V lost 0 bases and J lost 5, with 6 bases in between. CDR3 in DNA: TGCGCCAGCAGCTTGGGGACAGACAATGAGCAGTTCTTC. It encodes CASSLGTDNEQFF.

This clonotype came up many times. CDR3: CASSMEVGTGGNQPQHF. The DNA for the CDR3 is TGTGCCAGTAGTATGGAAGTTGGGACAGGGGGTAATCAGCCCCAGCATTTT. J is TRBJ1-5 and V is TRBV19; TRBD1 aligns across 11 bases. CDR1 is LNHDA and CDR2 is SQIVND in the germline V gene (reference sequence). J was trimmed by 4 bases and V by 3 bases; bases with no gene match: 8. This CDR3 is 17 amino acids long.

This clonotype was seen at least ten times. The chain joins TRBV20-1 to TRBJ2-1; D is possibly TRBD2 (5 bases). Germline CDR1 and CDR2: DFQATT and SNEGSKA (reference sequence). This CDR3 has 15 amino acids. Trimming stripped 2 bases from V and 0 bases from J, with 11 bases between. This chain's CDR3 is CSARSGVSSYNEQFF. CDR3 bases: TGCAGTGCTAGAAGCGGAGTGAGCTCCTACAATGAGCAGTTCTTC.

As for this clonotype: Possible read error: a much larger clone is one base away. Here the CDR3 omits its conserved ending phenylalanine or tryptophan, so a read error is the likely source. The rearrangement joins TRBV12-3 or TRBV12-4 to TRBJ1-1, with D uncertain. V lost 5 bases and J lost 5, with 9 bases in between. The CDR3 totals 12 residues. In DNA form, the CDR3 reads TGTGCCAGCAGTCGGATGGGGACTGAAGCTTTCTCT. This sequence encodes CASSRMGTEAFS.

The table lists this clonotype with many counts. The chain joins TRBV5-1 to TRBJ1-1, with D maybe TRBD1 (5 bases). Per the germline V gene, CDR1 is SGHRS and CDR2 is YFSETQ. Trimming cost V 3 bases and J 4 bases, with 16 bases left between them. The CDR3 runs 15 residues. The CDR3 protein is CASSWRGEGGTEAFF. The CDR3 DNA follows: TGCGCCAGCAGCTGGAGAGGGGAGGGTGGCACTGAAGCTTTCTTT.

This clonotype occurred many times. The V and J genes are TRBV5-1 and TRBJ2-3; 10 nucleotides agree with TRBD1. The ends lost 4 bases at V and 2 bases at J; junction bases unmatched: 4. This CDR3 contains 15 residues. Germline CDR1 reads SGHRS; CDR2 reads YFSETQ. The CDR3 nucleotides read TGCGCCAGCAGCATGGACAGGGGGAACACAGATACGCAGTATTTT. This gives the protein CASSMDRGNTDTQYF.

This chain links TRBV30 with TRBJ2-1; D is undetermined. Germline values: CDR1 GTSNPN, CDR2 SVGIG (reference sequence). CDR3 length: 11 residues. Trimming stripped 3 bases from V and 1 base from J, with 1 base between. The CDR3 nucleotides are TGTGCCTGGAGATCCTACAATGAGCAGTTCTTC. It codes for CAWRSYNEQFF. Looking up the rest from reference TRBV30 and TRBJ2-1 gives the full variable domain: SQTIHQWPATLVQPVGSPLSLECTVEGTSNPNLYWYRQAAGRGLQLLFYSVGIGQISSEVPQNLSASRPQDRQFILSSKKLLLSDSGFYLCAWRSYNEQFFGPGTRLTVL.

This clonotype came up many times. The chain links TRBV5-5 to TRBJ2-5; D is possibly TRBD1 or TRBD2 (5 bases each). With 1 base removed from V and 1 base from J, the gap between germline ends came to 8 bases. The CDR3 sequence is 14 residues long. Germline CDR1 is SGHKS and CDR2 is YYEKEE (reference sequence). This CDR3 reads CASSLNGAQETQYF. The CDR3 DNA is TGTGCCAGCAGCTTGAACGGGGCCCAAGAGACCCAGTACTTC.

This clonotype was found many times. The V and J genes are TRBV29-1 and TRBJ2-6, with TRBD1 matching 7 bases. The CDR3 is 15 residues long. Germline values: CDR1 SQVTM, CDR2 ANQGSEA. With 3 bases clipped from V and 2 bases from J, the junction kept 4 bases outside the gene matches. The CDR3 DNA sequence: TGCAGCGTTGACGCAGGGGGTGCTGGGGCCAACGTCCTGACTTTC. Translated, it gives CSVDAGGAGANVLTF.

The sample holds many counts of this clonotype. The chain uses TRBV7-9 and TRBJ2-1, with TRBD2 matching 15 bases. The junction had 15 bases not matched to a gene; V was cut back by 5 bases and J by 4 bases. This CDR3 has 20 amino acids. The germline CDR1 and CDR2 sequences are SEHNR and FQNEAQ (reference sequence). Here the CDR3 DNA reads TGTGCCAGCAGCGCCGTGAACCTTGGGACTAGCGGGGGGTTGTACAATGAGCAGTTCTTC. Translating it yields CASSAVNLGTSGGLYNEQFF.

This clonotype occurred a few times. This clone may be a read error of a much larger clone one base away. J is TRBJ2-1 and V is TRBV28; D perhaps matches TRBD2 (5 bases). This CDR3 is 15 amino acids long. CDR1 and CDR2 (germline): MDHEN, SYDVKM. Trimming left V 5 bases short and J 9 bases short, with 20 bases between. This chain's CDR3 is CASSRQQLTNSEQFF. CDR3 coding DNA: TGTGCCAGCAGTCGGCAGCAACTGACTAACAGTGAGCAGTTCTTC.

This clonotype was found many times. This chain uses TRBV24-1 with TRBJ2-2; 7 positions match TRBD2. The germline V gene encodes CDR1 KGHDR and CDR2 SFDVKD. V lost 0 bases and J lost 2; bases outside the gene matches: 5. The CDR3 covers 17 residues. CDR3 nucleotide sequence: TGTGCCACCAGTGATTTGGGCGGGAGACACAACACCGGGGAGCTGTTTTTT. Amino acid sequence: CATSDLGGRHNTGELFF.

Many counts were recorded for this clonotype. CDR3 DNA sequence: TGTGCCAGCAGCCGGGAAGGGACAGGGAATGAAAAACTGTTTTTT. This encodes CASSREGTGNEKLFF. The chain couples TRBV5-5 to TRBJ1-4; 9 positions match TRBD1. The junction had 6 bases not matched to a gene; V was cut back by 4 bases and J by 5 bases. Germline lookup yields CDR1 SGHKS and CDR2 YYEKEE (reference sequence). CDR3 length equals 15 residues.

This clonotype occurred many times. V and J are TRBV2 and TRBJ1-5, with 7 bases lining up with TRBD1. V was pared by 7 bases and J by 11 bases, with 14 bases of the junction left unmatched. CDR1 and CDR2 (germline): SNHLY, FYNNEI. This CDR3 comprises 14 residues. As DNA, the CDR3 is TGTGCCAGCACTCGGAGGGGGACAGCGGCGTCCCAGCATTTT. Translated, it gives CASTRRGTAASQHF.

At least ten counts were recorded for this clonotype. The chain combines TRBV6-1 with TRBJ1-4, with unresolved D. V lost 2 bases, J lost 0 bases, and 7 bases lay in between. The CDR3 is 15 amino acids. Germline V gene lookup returns CDR1 MNHNS and CDR2 SASEGT. CDR3 region: CASSEQWATNEKLFF. The CDR3 DNA reads TGTGCCAGCAGTGAACAATGGGCAACTAATGAAAAACTGTTTTTT.

Regarding this clonotype: Given a much more abundant clone one base away, this may be a read error. The V gene is TRBV18, the J gene TRBJ2-5; D is uncertain. This CDR3 has 14 amino acids. Germline V gene data show CDR1 as KGHSH and CDR2 as LQKENI. CDR3 sequence reads: CASSPPMNRETQCF. The CDR3 bases are TGTGCCAGCTCACCACCAATGAACCGAGAGACCCAGTGCTTC.

This clonotype was found many times. V is TRBV7-2 and J is TRBJ2-2; D is unclear. The germline CDR1 and CDR2 sequences are SGHTA and FQGNSA. Trimming cost V 0 bases and J 6 bases, with 5 bases left between them. This CDR3 is built from 13 residues. The CDR3 DNA sequence: TGTGCCAGCAGCTTAGCGTTGGCCGGGGAGCTGTTTTTT. Its protein product is CASSLALAGELFF.

This clonotype was found many times. The V gene is TRBV11-3, the J gene TRBJ2-1, with 7 bases lining up with TRBD2. From germline, CDR1 is SGHNT and CDR2 YENEEA. Trimming cost V 1 base and J 7 bases; bases outside gene matches: 4. The CDR3 totals 14 residues. The CDR3 here is CASSLAGGINEQFF. CDR3 DNA sequence: TGTGCCAGCAGCTTAGCGGGGGGAATAAATGAGCAGTTCTTC.

This clonotype was counted many times. The chain employs TRBV5-5 and TRBJ1-4; no firm D call. V lost 0 bases and J lost 0, with 12 bases in between. The germline V gene encodes CDR1 SGHKS and CDR2 YYEKEE (reference sequence). The CDR3 spans 17 residues. The CDR3 loop is CASSLDVATATNEKLFF. The CDR3 region has the DNA TGTGCCAGCAGCTTGGATGTAGCGACTGCAACTAATGAAAAACTGTTTTTT.